The 24 T cell receptor beta chains below come from one sample, sequenced in a study of blood T cells in healthy people across ages. With a J-beta primer mix and a sample-barcoded 5' primer, a second PCR ran about 6 to 11 cycles. TCRdb re-called the 5' RACE reads with MiXCR, one entry per CDR3 protein. This table has hundreds of thousands of distinct CDR3 sequences, around 52% appearing once. The sequenced material came from blood. The receptor set was obtained from an elderly woman in good health.

The chain recombines TRBV29-1 with TRBJ2-4; 13 bases match TRBD2. Gene TRBJ2-7 matches the end of the DNA better, so the J call may be wrong. The CDR3 covers 14 residues. Germline values: CDR1 SQVTM, CDR2 ANQGSEA. The CDR3 loop is CSVDGTSGTYEQYF. As DNA, the CDR3 is TGCAGCGTTGATGGGACTAGCGGGACCTACGAGCAGTACTTC.

The chain uses TRBV12-3 or TRBV12-4 and TRBJ2-5, with 8 bases aligning to TRBD1. The J call may be incorrect, as the DNA end agrees better with TRBJ2-7. This CDR3 is built from 15 residues. This chain's CDR3 is CASSTGGSPIYEQYF. The CDR3 DNA sequence: TGTGCCAGCAGTACAGGGGGGTCTCCTATTTACGAGCAGTACTTC.

This clonotype appeared many times. This chain connects TRBV5-1 to TRBJ2-7; 7 positions match TRBD2. Germline CDR1 and CDR2: SGHRS and YFSETQ. Trimming removed 2 bases from V and 0 bases from J; junction bases left unmatched: 5. This CDR3 contains 15 residues. CDR3 in DNA: TGCGCCAGCAGCTTCATCGGCGGGAGCTCCTACGAGCAGTACTTC. Its translation is CASSFIGGSSYEQYF.

This clonotype was seen ten or more times. This rearrangement joins TRBV5-1 to TRBJ2-7; TRBD1 might be the D (5 bases). CDR1 and CDR2 from the germline V gene are SGHRS and YFSETQ. The V end lost 0 bases, the J end lost 1 base, and 17 bases lay between the germline ends. The CDR3 totals 17 residues. The CDR3 bases are TGCGCCAGCAGCTTGGGGGGCCATTCCCCTCTTTCCTACGAGCAGTACTTC. Translating gives CASSLGGHSPLSYEQYF.

A few counts support this clonotype. The rearrangement joins TRBV12-3 or TRBV12-4 to TRBJ2-4; 8 nucleotides align to TRBD2. The J call may be faulty, since TRBJ2-7 better matches the DNA end. The CDR3 contains 14 residues. The CDR3 is CASSQTSDSYEQYF. The CDR3 region has the DNA TGTGCCAGCAGCCAGACTAGCGACTCCTACGAGCAGTACTTC.

The J gene is TRBJ2-4, the V gene TRBV29-1; 7 bases agree with TRBD2. CDR1 SQVTM and CDR2 ANQGSEA come from the germline V gene. The CDR3 totals 12 residues. With 6 bases clipped from V and 8 bases from J, the junction kept 7 bases outside the gene matches. CDR3 bases: TGCAGCGTAGAATGGGGAGGGGACATTCAGTACTTC. Its translation is CSVEWGGDIQYF.

This clonotype was seen many times. V gene TRBV7-2 combines with J gene TRBJ1-2; D remains unclear. Deletions cut 3 bases from V and 7 bases from J, with 12 bases between. The CDR3 has 13 amino acids. The germline CDR1 and CDR2 sequences are SGHTA and FQGNSA. This CDR3 reads CASSLYGEPGYTF. CDR3 coding DNA: TGTGCCAGCAGCTTGTACGGGGAGCCTGGCTACACCTTC.

This clonotype was detected a few times. The chain employs TRBV4-3 and TRBJ2-3; D remains unclear. Germline CDR1 is LGHNA and CDR2 is YSLEER. Between the trimmed V and J ends, which lost 0 bases and 2 bases, there was a span of 15 bases. This CDR3 spans 17 amino acids. DNA of the CDR3: TGCGCCAGCAGCCAAGATCCCAAGCAGGTATACACAGATACGCAGTATTTT. This encodes CASSQDPKQVYTDTQYF.

This chain links TRBV6-6 with TRBJ2-5; D gene ambiguous. The J call is in doubt because the DNA end fits TRBJ2-1 better. The CDR3 has 11 residues. Germline V gene sequence: CDR1 MNHNY, CDR2 SVGAGI (reference sequence). CDR3: CASRVQETQFF. CDR3 in DNA: TGTGCCAGCAGGGTCCAAGAGACCCAGTTCTTC.

The chain couples TRBV28 to TRBJ2-1, with 13 bases aligning to TRBD2. In germline, CDR1 is MDHEN, CDR2 SYDVKM. This CDR3 is 17 amino acids long. The junction had 10 bases not matched to a gene; V was cut back by 3 bases and J by 8 bases. The CDR3 sequence is CASSFQILAGGSYEQFF. In DNA form, the CDR3 reads TGTGCCAGCAGTTTCCAGATACTAGCGGGGGGGAGCTATGAGCAGTTCTTC.

This clonotype was detected a few times. V usage is TRBV7-6 and J usage is TRBJ2-3, with D hard to call. V was cut by 3 bases and J by 2 bases, with 12 bases left in between. Germline CDR1 is SGHVS and CDR2 is FNYEAQ. CDR3 length: 15 residues. CDR3 sequence: CASSFLPSPTDTQYF. The CDR3 nucleotides are TGTGCCAGCAGCTTCTTGCCCTCACCCACAGATACGCAGTATTTT.

This clonotype has only a few counts. V and J are TRBV10-3 and TRBJ2-1; D possibly corresponds to TRBD2 (6 bases). Germline V gene sequence: CDR1 ENHRY, CDR2 SYGVKD. V was clipped by 4 bases and J by 2 bases, with 9 bases between them. This CDR3 contains 14 residues. The CDR3 region is CAISAEGPYNEQFF. Here the CDR3 DNA reads TGTGCCATCAGTGCGGAGGGGCCCTACAATGAGCAGTTCTTC.

The chain uses TRBV20-1 and TRBJ1-2, with D unresolved. The germline V gene has CDR1 DFQATT and CDR2 SNEGSKA (reference sequence). Trimming left V 1 base short and J 4 bases short, with 7 bases between. This CDR3 spans 12 amino acids. The CDR3 coding sequence is TGCAGTGCTAGAGCGGGCATCTATGGCTACACCTTC. Its translation is CSARAGIYGYTF.

This chain joins TRBV3-1 and TRBJ2-5, with 8 bases matching TRBD2. The CDR3 covers 15 residues. Trimming removed 4 bases from V and 7 bases from J; junction bases left unmatched: 11. Looked up from germline, CDR1 is LGHDT and CDR2 is YNNKEL (reference sequence). CDR3 loop: CASSRGRAGVRTQYF. The CDR3 nucleotides read TGTGCCAGCAGCCGGGGACGAGCGGGAGTTAGGACCCAGTACTTC.

The sample holds many counts of this clonotype. This chain connects TRBV28 to TRBJ2-3; D is tentatively TRBD1 or TRBD2 (7 bases each). V shed 1 base and J shed 4 bases, with 12 bases lying between them. Germline V gene sequence: CDR1 MDHEN, CDR2 SYDVKM. This CDR3 contains 15 residues. The CDR3 DNA is TGTGCCAGCAGTTTATTCAGGGGGGGTCCAGATACGCAGTATTTT. Its protein product is CASSLFRGGPDTQYF.

The CDR3 sequence is CASSFGVNSNQPQHF. The CDR3 DNA reads TGTGCCAGCAGTTTCGGGGTAAATAGCAATCAGCCCCAGCATTTT. The chain couples TRBV27 to TRBJ1-5; D unclear. The CDR3 runs to 15 residues. Trimming shortened V by 3 bases and J by 0 bases, and 9 bases separated the two germline ends. From germline, CDR1 is MNHEY and CDR2 SMNVEV (reference sequence).

About this clonotype: With a much larger clone just one base away, this may be a read error. The chain recombines TRBV2 with TRBJ2-1, with a weak D call TRBD1 (5 bases). This CDR3 spans 15 amino acids. The germline V gene encodes CDR1 SNHLY and CDR2 FYNNEI. V was clipped by 1 base and J by 4 bases, with 11 bases between them. The CDR3 bases are TGTGCCAGCAGTGAAGATGGGGCAACTTACAATGAGCAGTTCTTC. It translates to CASSEDGATYNEQFF.

This clonotype was picked up many times. The chain carries TRBV12-3 or TRBV12-4 and TRBJ2-3, with 12 bases lining up with TRBD2. V was clipped by 5 bases and J by 4 bases; unmatched bases: 10. The CDR3 is 17 amino acids. The CDR3 region is CASSPRTSGATADTQYF. The DNA of the CDR3 is TGTGCCAGCAGTCCAAGGACTAGCGGGGCCACTGCAGATACGCAGTATTTT.

V is TRBV6-1 and J is TRBJ1-2, with D perhaps TRBD1 (5 bases). The CDR3 length is 16 residues. The V gene's germline CDR1 is MNHNS and CDR2 SASEGT. V lost 3 bases to trimming and J lost 8 bases, with 22 bases between them. The CDR3 coding sequence is TGTGCCAGCAGTGAGACGGTGGGTTTCGGGGCAGGGGGCTACACCTTC. This sequence encodes CASSETVGFGAGGYTF.

This chain connects TRBV3-1 to TRBJ1-2; no clear D gene. The germline V gene has CDR1 LGHDT and CDR2 YNNKEL (reference sequence). Trimming stripped 4 bases from V and 8 bases from J, with 14 bases between. The CDR3 is made up of 13 amino acids. This CDR3 reads CASSPQTGEGYTF. The CDR3 DNA sequence: TGTGCCAGCAGCCCTCAAACGGGTGAGGGCTACACCTTC.

The rearrangement links TRBV9 to TRBJ2-5, with D possibly being TRBD1 (5 bases). V shed 3 bases and J shed 5 bases, with 11 bases lying between them. The CDR3 runs to 13 residues. Germline V gene lookup returns CDR1 SGDLS and CDR2 YYNGEE. The CDR3 coding sequence is TGTGCCAGCAGCGCAGGGAATTGGGAGACCCAGTACTTC. It is translated as CASSAGNWETQYF.

V is TRBV7-2 and J is TRBJ1-4; TRBD1 agrees at 7 bases. The junction had 4 bases not matched to a gene; V was cut back by 1 base and J by 8 bases. Germline V gene data show CDR1 as SGHTA and CDR2 as FQGNSA. The CDR3 covers 14 residues. The CDR3 DNA reads TGTGCCAGCAGCTTAGGGGCAGGGGGGGAAAAACTGTTTTTT. Amino acid sequence: CASSLGAGGEKLFF.

This clonotype was found many times. This sequence joins TRBV7-2 and TRBJ2-5; either TRBD1 or TRBD2 may supply D (5 bases each). The J call is in doubt because the DNA end fits TRBJ2-7 better. The length of the CDR3 is 12 residues. From germline, CDR1 is SGHTA and CDR2 FQGNSA. CDR3 region: CASSLFGGEQYF. The CDR3, as DNA: TGTGCCAGCAGCTTATTTGGGGGCGAGCAGTACTTC.

V is TRBV29-1 and J is TRBJ1-1; D call uncertain. V was clipped by 4 bases and J by 1 base, with 7 bases between them. The CDR3 spans 12 residues. Germline V CDR1 and CDR2: SQVTM, ANQGSEA. The CDR3 loop is CSVGGWNTEAFF. DNA of the CDR3: TGCAGCGTTGGAGGTTGGAACACTGAAGCTTTCTTT.